Listed below are T cell receptor beta chains from one sample, sequenced in a study of T cells in Graves' hyperthyroidism and ophthalmopathy. Each CDR3 protein is one row after TCRdb ran MiXCR on the multiplex PCR reads. The data hold hundreds of thousands of distinct CDR3 sequences, with 15% to 18% observed a single time. Sequencing was done on a sample of blood. The receptor source for this set is a woman aged 18 to 35 with Graves' hyperthyroidism that later progressed to Graves' ophthalmopathy. Both conserved end residues are trimmed from each CDR3. Only some rows state a clone size, as once, few, many or a class for expanded clones.

TRBV2	13	TRBJ1-2	-	ASSEMREVRYGHT
TRBV28	13	TRBJ2-6	many	ASSFIVSGANVLT
TRBV27	13	TRBJ2-7	many	ASSSMDRNRYEQY
TRBV10-3	14	TRBJ2-5	-	ATSDNYGGAPETQY
TRBV20-1	11	TRBJ2-7	few	SARLADSYEQY
TRBV20-1	10	TRBJ2-1	-	SAGVRYNEQF
TRBV4-2	14	TRBJ1-4	-	ASSQVSEGLYEKLF
TRBV6-1	14	TRBJ1-1	-	ASSPWPRTGNAEAF
TRBV30	12	TRBJ2-6	many	AWSGRAGANVLT
TRBV7-2	13	TRBJ2-5	many	ASSLGGGSLETQY
TRBV6-1	12	TRBJ1-1	many	ASTARGLNTEAF
TRBV20-1	9	TRBJ2-7	many	SAREGHEQY
TRBV6-1	12	TRBJ2-2	many	ASSYGENTGELF
TRBV5-1	13	TRBJ2-5	many	ASSLGGGFGETQY
TRBV29-1	10	TRBJ1-2	many	SVLGGSYGYT
TRBV7-9	10	TRBJ2-1	many	ASSLQSNEQF
TRBV3-1	14	TRBJ1-3	many	ASSETGGSSGNTIY
TRBV29-1	12	TRBJ2-5	once	SVEGGRAQETQY
TRBV6-6	13	TRBJ2-3	-	ASSYSFRFTDTQY
TRBV7-7	10	TRBJ2-7	-	ASSSGTDEQY
TRBV15	18	TRBJ2-3	-	ATSSGGYLLGTSSSDTQY
TRBV20-1	11	TRBJ2-7	many	SARDAEPYEQY
TRBV29-1	12	TRBJ2-1	many	SLGLAGDYNEQF
TRBV3-1	15	TRBJ2-5	many	ASSPQGLAGSRETQY
TRBV7-9	11	TRBJ1-1	few	ASSLEGMTEAF
TRBV20-1	13	TRBJ2-5	-	SAPRVGGLGETQY
TRBV4-2	11	TRBJ2-7	-	ASSQTPFYEQY
TRBV15	13	TRBJ1-1	many	ATSKGQGANTEAF
TRBV7-9	13	TRBJ2-1	-	ASGLVLGRYNEQF
TRBV5-1	11	TRBJ2-5	once	ASSLRARETLY
TRBV27	10	TRBJ2-6	-	ASRQGANVLA
TRBV4-3	18	TRBJ2-1	few	ASSQDVTSGRWGIFNEQF
TRBV11-2	14	TRBJ2-7	-	ASSLGGGRGRNEQY
TRBV28	12	TRBJ1-4	many	ASSLTGVGEKLF
TRBV27	10	TRBJ2-3	many	ASSIPPDTQY
TRBV12-3/TRBV12-4	15	TRBJ2-2	few	ASSLNVGTSGKWELF
TRBV7-9	12	TRBJ1-5	many	ASSLGPGTQPQH
TRBV28	13	TRBJ2-7	many	ASNDRDTPSYEQY
TRBV7-3	12	TRBJ2-2	many	ASALGENTGELF
TRBV30	9	-	many	AWSSNDEQY